The 4 T cell receptor beta chains reported below all come from one sample, sequenced in a study of blood T cells in healthy people across ages. Together with a sample-barcoded 5' primer, a J-beta primer mix was included in a second PCR lasting about 6 to 11 cycles. TCRdb fed the 5' RACE reads into MiXCR, producing one record per CDR3 protein. The table lists about 800,000 distinct CDR3 sequences, roughly 25% of them singletons. These data were also reused for a study on T cells of mothers and their children.

The sequenced sample was blood. These TCRs come from a boy between 10 and 17 years old in good health.

This clonotype came up a few times. The chain couples TRBV7-6 to TRBJ2-5; D might be TRBD2 (6 bases). V was trimmed by 4 bases and J by 2 bases, leaving 14 bases between them. The length of the CDR3 is 15 residues. Germline CDR1 is SGHVS and CDR2 is FNYEAQ. CDR3: CASSYPGTPQETQYF. CDR3 coding DNA: TGTGCCAGCAGCTACCCCGGGACTCCTCAAGAGACCCAGTACTTC.

This rearrangement joins TRBV2 to TRBJ2-7; D is unclear. CDR1 and CDR2 (germline): SNHLY, FYNNEI. The CDR3 has 13 amino acids. The V end was cut by 7 bases, the J end by 5 bases, with 15 bases between. The CDR3 is CASINPDSHEQYF. CDR3 coding DNA: TGTGCCAGCATAAACCCTGATAGCCACGAGCAGTACTTC. Using reference TRBV2 and TRBJ2-7 for the parts outside the CDR3, the full variable domain is EPEVTQTPSHQVTQMGQEVILRCVPISNHLYFYWYRQILGQKVEFLVSFYNNEISEKSEIFDDQFSVERPDGSNFTLKIRSTKLEDSAMYFCASINPDSHEQYFGPGTRLTVT.

The gene calls are TRBV19 and TRBJ1-5; 7 bases are a match to TRBD1. The germline CDR1 and CDR2 sequences are LNHDA and SQIVND (reference sequence). Losses at the gene ends were 2 bases for V and 6 bases for J; bases not matched to a gene: 4. This CDR3 region has 14 residues. The DNA of the CDR3 is TGTGCCAGTAGTATAACAGGGGTAGGTCAGCCCCAGCATTTT. Translation gives CASSITGVGQPQHF.

Only a few counts were recorded for this clonotype. The V gene is TRBV6-6, the J gene TRBJ2-2, with TRBD1 matching 7 bases. The ends lost 5 bases at V and 7 bases at J; junction bases unmatched: 13. Germline CDR1 MNHNY, CDR2 SVGAGI (reference sequence). The CDR3 extends over 16 amino acids. CDR3 sequence: CASSPGTVLSFGELFF. DNA for the CDR3: TGTGCCAGCAGTCCCGGGACAGTCTTGTCCTTCGGGGAGCTGTTTTTT.